A single sample gave rise to the 19 T cell receptor beta chains below, sequenced in a study of cytomegalovirus exposure and HLA in healthy donors. Primers for the PCR totalled 60 Vbeta and 13 Jbeta. The table came from immunoSEQ multiplex PCR; TCRdb's copy has only in-frame clones and leaves some out. The table lists over 100,000 clones, approximately 80% of them singletons. The sample was PBMCs. The origin of the receptors is a man aged 35-49 years in good health and CMV-seropositive.

The rearrangement links TRBV29-1 to TRBJ2-1; 11 positions match TRBD2. In germline, CDR1 is SQVTM, CDR2 ANQGSEA. This CDR3 is built from 13 residues. V shed 5 bases and J 5 bases; nucleotides not matched to a gene: 2. The CDR3: CSVSTSGDNEQFF. The CDR3 coding sequence is TGCAGCGTTTCGACTAGCGGGGACAATGAGCAGTTCTTC.

This clone was seen a few times. This chain uses TRBV27 with TRBJ2-3; D is unresolved. The germline V and J ends were trimmed by 6 bases and 1 base, with 14 bases remaining between them. Germline V gene data show CDR1 as MNHEY and CDR2 as SMNVEV (reference sequence). There are 15 residues in the CDR3. CDR3 nucleotide sequence: TGTGCCAGCAGCCAGTACCTTAAAGGCACAGATACGCAGTATTTT. This encodes CASSQYLKGTDTQYF.

The chain couples TRBV2 to TRBJ2-3; 13 bases map to TRBD2. The CDR3 is 16 amino acids. Germline trimming cut 11 bases from V and 4 bases from J; bases unmatched to any gene: 12. Germline CDR1 is SNHLY and CDR2 is FYNNEI. DNA of the CDR3: TGTGCCTCACGACCCCAACTAGCGGGGGGGCCAGATACGCAGTATTTT. This encodes CASRPQLAGGPDTQYF.

CDR3 sequence reads: CASSLSAGGQETQYF. CDR3 sequence (DNA): TGCGCCAGCAGCTTGTCTGCAGGGGGACAAGAGACCCAGTACTTC. V and J are TRBV5-1 and TRBJ2-5; 7 bases match TRBD1. CDR1 is SGHRS and CDR2 is YFSETQ in the germline V gene. Trimming at V came to 1 base and at J to 2 bases, leaving 5 bases not matched to a gene. The CDR3 contains 15 residues.

The chain couples TRBV4-1 to TRBJ2-1; 7 nucleotides line up with TRBD2. Losses at the gene ends were 1 base for V and 0 bases for J; bases not matched to a gene: 6. The CDR3 totals 17 residues. Germline V gene sequence: CDR1 MGHRA, CDR2 YSYEKL. CDR3 nucleotides: TGCGCCAGCAGCCAAGGGTCGGGCGGGAGCTCCTACAATGAGCAGTTCTTC. It yields the protein CASSQGSGGSSYNEQFF.

This clone showed up just once. V usage is TRBV7-9 and J usage is TRBJ2-3, with 7 bases lining up with TRBD2. CDR3 length: 15 residues. The germline V gene has CDR1 SEHNR and CDR2 FQNEAQ (reference sequence). J lost 5 bases, V lost 5 bases, and 10 bases had no gene match. In DNA, the CDR3 is TGTGCCAGCAGCCGGGACTATCCACGAGGAGATACGCAGTATTTT. It encodes CASSRDYPRGDTQYF.

The chain employs TRBV18 and TRBJ2-5, with D perhaps TRBD1 (5 bases). TRBJ2-7 matches the DNA end more closely, so the J call is doubtful. Per germline, CDR1 KGHSH and CDR2 LQKENI. CDR3 length: 14 residues. The CDR3 nucleotides are TGTGCCAGCTCACCCGCAGGGTCCTCCTACGAGCAGTACTTC. It encodes CASSPAGSSYEQYF.

J is TRBJ2-4 and V is TRBV28; 10 nucleotides align to TRBD1. Germline-derived CDR1 and CDR2 are MDHEN and SYDVKM. Trimming took 3 bases from V and 5 from J; bases not matched to a gene: 7. The CDR3 is 16 amino acids. CDR3 residues: CASSFLDRGLENIQYF. The CDR3 DNA reads TGTGCCAGCAGTTTTCTAGACAGGGGGCTGGAAAACATTCAGTACTTC.

The CDR3 DNA follows: TGCGCCAGCAGCCGAACGACAGGGGAGACCCAGTACTTC. Residues: CASSRTTGETQYF. The chain recombines TRBV5-1 with TRBJ2-5; 7 nucleotides line up with TRBD1. The junction had 5 bases not matched to a gene; V was cut back by 4 bases and J by 5 bases. Looked up from germline, CDR1 is SGHRS and CDR2 is YFSETQ. This CDR3 spans 13 amino acids.

This clone was seen once. The V call is TRBV5-1, the J call TRBJ2-7, with D maybe TRBD2 (5 bases). Trimming cost V 0 bases and J 2 bases, with 9 bases left between them. Germline lookup yields CDR1 SGHRS and CDR2 YFSETQ. This CDR3 spans 14 amino acids. CDR3 sequence: CASSLGPGTYEQYF. The CDR3 nucleotides read TGCGCCAGCAGCTTGGGCCCCGGGACCTACGAGCAGTACTTC.

V is TRBV5-1 and J is TRBJ2-2; maybe TRBD1 (6 bases). This CDR3 has 14 amino acids. CDR1 and CDR2 from the germline V gene are SGHRS and YFSETQ. V was cut by 8 bases and J by 3 bases, with 14 bases left in between. The CDR3 region is CASSQGTDTGELFF. The DNA for the CDR3 is TGCGCCAGTTCCCAGGGGACGGACACCGGGGAGCTGTTTTTT.

The V and J genes are TRBV2 and TRBJ2-7; a possible D gene is TRBD2 (6 bases). Germline CDR1 SNHLY, CDR2 FYNNEI. V was trimmed by 8 bases and J by 0 bases, leaving 17 bases between them. The CDR3 runs 15 residues. The CDR3 DNA reads as TGTGCCAGCCGAGTGGGAGACGGGAGCTCCTACGAGCAGTACTTC. As protein: CASRVGDGSSYEQYF.

Only a few counts were recorded for this clone. This sequence joins TRBV4-1 and TRBJ2-5; 7 bases align to TRBD1. The closer fit of TRBJ2-7 to the DNA end suggests the J call may be wrong. The V gene's germline CDR1 is MGHRA and CDR2 YSYEKL. The CDR3 loop spans 13 amino acids. The DNA of the CDR3 is TGCGCCAGCAGCCAACAGACAGGGTACGAGCAGTACTTC. Translating gives CASSQQTGYEQYF.

The chain couples TRBV6-5 to TRBJ1-2; weak D call: TRBD1 (6 bases). Germline V gives CDR1 MNHEY, CDR2 SVGAGI. There are 15 residues in the CDR3. V shed 8 bases and J shed 6 bases, with 22 bases lying between them. The CDR3 sequence: CASFEGYRVGDGYTF. The CDR3, as DNA: TGTGCCAGCTTCGAGGGATACAGGGTCGGGGATGGCTACACCTTC.

The sample holds one count of this clone. V usage is TRBV27 and J usage is TRBJ1-6, with 9 bases matching TRBD1. CDR1 and CDR2 (germline): MNHEY, SMNVEV (reference sequence). V shed 7 bases, J shed 4 bases, and the junction held 8 bases outside the gene matches. The CDR3 loop spans 16 amino acids. In DNA, the CDR3 is TGTGCCAGCACTCTTACAGGGGGCTCATATAATTCACCCCTCCACTTT. Translating gives CASTLTGGSYNSPLHF.

V usage is TRBV28 and J usage is TRBJ2-5; 7 bases match TRBD2. Judging by the DNA end, TRBJ2-7 fits better; the J call may be wrong. This CDR3 is built from 15 residues. Germline CDR1 and CDR2: MDHEN and SYDVKM. The CDR3 nucleotides are TGTGCCAGCAGTTCCCCCCGAGCGGGGTCCTACGAGCAGTACTTC. Translating gives CASSSPRAGSYEQYF.

The chain recombines TRBV5-1 with TRBJ2-7, with 9 bases aligning to TRBD1. The end of the DNA is better explained by TRBJ2-5, so the J call may be wrong. The CDR3 has 15 amino acids. From germline, CDR1 is SGHRS and CDR2 YFSETQ. The CDR3 DNA is TGCGCCAGCAGCCCCGGGGACAGGGTGGGAGAGACCCAGTACTTC. Translation: CASSPGDRVGETQYF.

This chain connects TRBV2 to TRBJ1-5; D remains ambiguous. Trimming took off 5 bases at V and 0 bases at J, with 11 bases between the two ends. This CDR3 region has 15 residues. Germline V gives CDR1 SNHLY, CDR2 FYNNEI. The CDR3 DNA follows: TGTGCCAGCAGTATCGGAGGGAATAGCAATCAGCCCCAGCATTTT. It specifies CASSIGGNSNQPQHF.

The chain is built from TRBV7-2 and TRBJ2-5; D gene unclear. The DNA end is more similar to TRBJ2-7, so the J call may be wrong. There are 14 residues in the CDR3. Germline V gives CDR1 SGHTA, CDR2 FQGNSA. CDR3 sequence reads: CASSLSFSSYEQYF. The DNA for the CDR3 is TGTGCCAGCAGCTTAAGTTTTTCGTCGTACGAGCAGTACTTC.